The next 32 T cell receptor beta chains were all read from a single sample in a study of T cells in Graves' hyperthyroidism and ophthalmopathy. RNA transcripts yielded amplified TCR beta CDR3 regions. HTBI primers were used for first-round RT-PCR of the TCR CDR3. Each CDR3 protein is one row after TCRdb ran MiXCR on the multiplex PCR reads. The sample contains about 300,000 distinct CDR3 sequences, around 19% of which appear only once. Sequencing was carried out using blood. Receptor source: a man between 50 and 59 years old with Graves' ophthalmopathy.

This clonotype appeared many times. CDR3 in DNA: TGTGCCAGCAGCCAAGATCAGCTAGGCGAGCAGTACTTC. Protein product: CASSQDQLGEQYF. The gene calls are TRBV3-1 and TRBJ2-7; unclear D gene. The ends were cut back, 0 bases at V and 6 bases at J, with 9 bases in the middle. The CDR3 is 13 amino acids. The germline V gene encodes CDR1 LGHDT and CDR2 YNNKEL (reference sequence).

Concerning this clonotype itself: Relative to the germline gene, one junction end is altered; a read error may explain this. The rearrangement uses TRBV5-1 and TRBJ2-3, with D possibly TRBD1 on 5 matching bases. Germline lookup yields CDR1 SGHRS and CDR2 YFSETQ. The CDR3 runs 16 residues. CDR3 amino acids: CACHPRQSPSTDTQYF. CDR3 coding DNA: TGTGCCTGTCACCCGCGACAGTCCCCTAGCACAGATACGCAGTATTTT.

This chain joins TRBV2 and TRBJ2-2; D gene ambiguous. The CDR3 is made up of 14 amino acids. The V end was cut by 3 bases, the J end by 3 bases, with 8 bases between. CDR1 is SNHLY, CDR2 FYNNEI, per germline. For the CDR3, the DNA is TGTGCCAGCAGTGACCAGTCCTACACCGGGGAGCTGTTTTTT. Its protein is CASSDQSYTGELFF.

The rearrangement joins TRBV3-1 to TRBJ2-7, with 14 bases aligning to TRBD2. The V gene end was trimmed by 6 bases and the J gene end by 7 bases; junction bases not matched to a gene: 5. The CDR3 spans 14 residues. Germline V gene sequence: CDR1 LGHDT, CDR2 YNNKEL (reference sequence). The CDR3 loop reads CASRATSGREEQYF. DNA for the CDR3: TGTGCCAGCAGAGCGACTAGCGGGAGGGAGGAGCAGTACTTC.

Only a few counts were recorded for this clonotype. V and J are TRBV29-1 and TRBJ2-1, with no clear D. In germline, CDR1 is SQVTM, CDR2 ANQGSEA. The CDR3 is 13 residues long. Trimming removed 4 bases from V and 9 bases from J, with 16 bases in between. The CDR3 DNA follows: TGCAGCGTTGCCTCCCCTCGGACGGTTGAGCAGTTCTTC. It is translated as CSVASPRTVEQFF.

This clonotype has just a few counts. The chain recombines TRBV3-1 with TRBJ1-6, with unresolved D. V was shortened by 5 bases and J by 12 bases, with 14 bases between the two germline ends. Germline values: CDR1 LGHDT, CDR2 YNNKEL (reference sequence). The CDR3 totals 13 residues. CDR3 amino acids: CASSSIESGPLHF. DNA of the CDR3: TGTGCCAGCAGCTCCATCGAATCAGGACCCCTCCACTTT. The whole variable domain, filled in from reference TRBV3-1 and TRBJ1-6, reads DTAVSQTPKYLVTQMGNDKSIKCEQNLGHDTMYWYKQDSKKFLKIMFSYNNKELIINETVPNRFSPKSPDKAHLNLHINSLELGDSAVYFCASSSIESGPLHFGNGTRLTVT.

This clonotype has more than one count but fewer than ten. Written as DNA, the CDR3 is TGCAGTGCTGTTAGACTAGCGGGAGGGTACAATGAGCAGTTCTTC. This codes for CSAVRLAGGYNEQFF. The V call is TRBV20-1, the J call TRBJ2-1; 14 bases are a match to TRBD2. J gave up 4 bases and V 5 bases, and 4 bases lay outside the gene matches. The CDR3 has 15 amino acids. The V gene's germline CDR1 is DFQATT and CDR2 SNEGSKA (reference sequence).

The chain links TRBV6-1 to TRBJ2-3; TRBD1 matches at 8 bases. Germline lookup yields CDR1 MNHNS and CDR2 SASEGT. The V gene end was trimmed by 7 bases and the J gene end by 1 base; junction bases not matched to a gene: 4. The CDR3 contains 14 residues. CDR3 in amino acids: CASMGQEGTDTQYF. The CDR3, as DNA: TGTGCCAGCATGGGACAGGAAGGCACAGATACGCAGTATTTT.

V and J are TRBV20-1 and TRBJ2-6; 7 bases are a match to TRBD2. CDR3 length equals 16 residues. From germline, CDR1 is DFQATT and CDR2 SNEGSKA (reference sequence). The trim removed 7 bases at V and 0 bases at J, leaving 9 bases unmatched. DNA of the CDR3: TGCAGTGGTCGAGGGACTATCCTCTCTGGGGCCAACGTCCTGACTTTC. Translation gives CSGRGTILSGANVLTF.

The V gene is TRBV16, the J gene TRBJ1-2, with a tentative D call TRBD1 (5 bases). This CDR3 is built from 16 residues. V lost 8 bases and J lost 8, with 27 bases in between. Germline V lookup: CDR1 KGHSY, CDR2 FQNENV. CDR3 residues: CASASIRTPVAKGYTF. DNA for the CDR3: TGTGCCAGCGCCTCAATCAGGACACCCGTCGCAAAGGGCTACACCTTC.

This clonotype showed up many times. The chain couples TRBV7-8 to TRBJ1-2, with 9 nucleotides matching TRBD1. Per the germline V gene, CDR1 is SGHVS and CDR2 is FQNEAQ. This CDR3 comprises 14 residues. V was clipped by 5 bases and J by 4 bases; unmatched bases: 5. The CDR3 bases are TGTGCCAGCAGCCCCCAGGGACAGGGCTATGGCTACACCTTC. It yields the protein CASSPQGQGYGYTF.

Regarding this clonotype: Given a much more abundant clone one base away, this may be a read error. V usage is TRBV10-1 and J usage is TRBJ2-3, with TRBD1 matching 7 bases. This CDR3 region has 14 residues. Germline V gene sequence: CDR1 WNHNN, CDR2 SYGVQD (reference sequence). The CDR3 loop reads CASSRDSSTDTRYF. CDR3 nucleotide sequence: TGCGCCAGCAGCCGGGACAGCAGCACAGATACGCGGTATTTT.

This clonotype was seen many times. The chain carries TRBV29-1 and TRBJ1-1; D not resolved. Germline-derived CDR1 and CDR2 are SQVTM and ANQGSEA. This CDR3 is 10 amino acids long. V was pared by 7 bases and J by 7 bases, with 10 bases between. This CDR3 reads CSAGRFEAFF. The CDR3 DNA reads as TGCAGCGCTGGACGCTTTGAAGCTTTCTTT. The full variable domain, completed using reference TRBV29-1 and TRBJ1-1, is SAVISQKPSRDICQRGTSLTIQCQVDSQVTMMFWYRQQPGQSLTLIATANQGSEATYESGFVIDKFPISRPNLTFSTLTVSNMSPEDSSIYLCSAGRFEAFFGQGTRLTVV.

This clonotype was detected many times. This chain's CDR3 is CASSLRGQGWDQPQHF. The CDR3, as DNA: TGTGCCAGCAGTTTAAGAGGACAGGGCTGGGATCAGCCCCAGCATTTT. The V gene is TRBV28, the J gene TRBJ1-5; 8 bases are a match to TRBD1. Germline loops: CDR1 MDHEN, CDR2 SYDVKM. V dropped 2 bases and J dropped 5; count of bases not matched to a gene: 8. This CDR3 is built from 16 residues.

This chain links TRBV5-4 with TRBJ1-1; D might be TRBD1 (5 bases). Looked up from germline, CDR1 is SGHNT and CDR2 is YYREEE (reference sequence). V was cut by 0 bases and J by 9 bases, with 21 bases left in between. The CDR3 contains 16 residues. CDR3 DNA: TGTGCCAGCAGCTTGGGGGACTTAGCGCCTAACAGGAAAGCTTTCTTT. It yields the protein CASSLGDLAPNRKAFF.

The chain joins TRBV28 to TRBJ2-2; D may correspond to TRBD1 or TRBD2 (5 bases each). The V and J ends lost 8 bases and 6 bases respectively, with 13 bases between them. CDR1 is MDHEN and CDR2 is SYDVKM in the germline V gene. CDR3 length: 13 amino acids. Written as DNA, the CDR3 is TGTGCCAGCTCCGGGGACGGATCCGGGGAGCTGTTTTTT. It specifies CASSGDGSGELFF. Full variable domain (remainder filled in from reference TRBV28 and TRBJ2-2): DVKVTQSSRYLVKRTGEKVFLECVQDMDHENMFWYRQDPGLGLRLIYFSYDVKMKEKGDIPEGYSVSREKKERFSLILESASTNQTSMYLCASSGDGSGELFFGEGSRLTVL.

This chain links TRBV2 with TRBJ2-7, with 8 positions matching TRBD1. The trim removed 10 bases at V and 3 bases at J, leaving 14 bases unmatched. The CDR3 extends over 15 amino acids. Germline V CDR1 and CDR2: SNHLY, FYNNEI. In DNA, the CDR3 is TGTGCCACCTCCCCGGACAGGGCATTATTCTACGAGCAGTACTTC. It encodes CATSPDRALFYEQYF.

This clonotype came up many times. The chain uses TRBV2 and TRBJ2-1; 10 bases agree with TRBD2. CDR1 is SNHLY and CDR2 is FYNNEI in the germline V gene. The trim removed 2 bases at V and 6 bases at J, leaving 4 bases unmatched. The CDR3 has 15 amino acids. CDR3 protein: CASSELAGVPNEQFF. The CDR3 DNA is TGTGCCAGCAGTGAACTAGCGGGAGTCCCCAATGAGCAGTTCTTC.

This clonotype was seen ten or more times. This chain links TRBV15 with TRBJ2-3; TRBD2 agrees at 9 bases. In germline, CDR1 is LNHNV, CDR2 YYDKDF (reference sequence). Trimming took 9 bases from V and 5 from J; bases not matched to a gene: 12. This CDR3 comprises 15 residues. The CDR3 is CATKSGRYEGDTQYF. In nucleotides, the CDR3 is TGTGCCACAAAGAGCGGGAGGTATGAAGGAGATACGCAGTATTTT. The full variable domain, its missing parts supplied by reference TRBV15 and TRBJ2-3, is DAMVIQNPRYQVTQFGKPVTLSCSQTLNHNVMYWYQQKSSQAPKLLFHYYDKDFNNEADTPDNFQSRRPNTSFCFLDIRSPGLGDTAMYLCATKSGRYEGDTQYFGPGTRLTVL.

The sample holds many counts of this clonotype. The gene calls are TRBV11-3 and TRBJ2-7; D is possibly TRBD2 (6 bases). The germline V and J ends were trimmed by 2 bases and 0 bases, with 8 bases remaining between them. Germline V lookup: CDR1 SGHNT, CDR2 YENEEA. This CDR3 contains 14 residues. This CDR3 is CASSLSGFSYEQYF. The CDR3 bases are TGTGCCAGCAGCTTAAGCGGGTTCTCCTACGAGCAGTACTTC.

This clonotype was seen many times. The V and J genes are TRBV20-1 and TRBJ2-3; D unresolved. V lost 4 bases to trimming and J lost 4 bases, with 9 bases between them. The germline V gene encodes CDR1 DFQATT and CDR2 SNEGSKA (reference sequence). This CDR3 spans 12 amino acids. CDR3 coding DNA: TGCAGTGCTAATATCCGACCAGATACGCAGTATTTT. This gives the protein CSANIRPDTQYF.

This clonotype was found many times. V gene TRBV5-1 combines with J gene TRBJ1-4; D may be TRBD1 (5 bases). V gave up 0 bases and J gave up 11 bases, with 17 bases separating them. This CDR3 is built from 15 residues. In germline, CDR1 is SGHRS, CDR2 YFSETQ. Written as DNA, the CDR3 is TGCGCCAGCAGCTTGGAGGGGACTTCATACCCTAAACTGTTTTTT. The encoded protein is CASSLEGTSYPKLFF.

This clonotype was counted at least ten times. The rearrangement joins TRBV28 to TRBJ1-2; D is unclear. This CDR3 has 12 amino acids. Deletions cut 4 bases from V and 6 bases from J, with 9 bases between. CDR1 is MDHEN, CDR2 SYDVKM, per germline. Written as DNA, the CDR3 is TGTGCCAGCAGTTATGGAGGGAATGGCTACACCTTC. Translated, it gives CASSYGGNGYTF.

The chain is built from TRBV5-1 and TRBJ1-2; 8 bases line up with TRBD1. V was clipped by 4 bases and J by 3 bases; unmatched bases: 5. CDR1 and CDR2 (germline): SGHRS, YFSETQ. The CDR3 is 14 amino acids. The CDR3 spells CASSQGARDYGYTF. CDR3 sequence (DNA): TGCGCCAGCAGCCAGGGGGCGCGGGACTATGGCTACACCTTC.

This clonotype was counted many times. This chain links TRBV11-2 with TRBJ2-7; 8 bases are a match to TRBD1. The CDR3 loop spans 16 amino acids. Trimming took 2 bases from V and 2 from J; bases not matched to a gene: 8. Per germline, CDR1 SGHAT and CDR2 FQNNGV. CDR3 nucleotides: TGTGCCAGCAGCTTATCCCCTAGGACAGGGCCCTACGAGCAGTACTTC. Translation gives CASSLSPRTGPYEQYF.

Points on this clonotype: This may come from a read error, since a much larger clone is one base off. In DNA form, the CDR3 reads TGTGCCAGCAGTTTTCAGAGCAGTAACACTGAAGCTTTCTTT. It codes for CASSFQSSNTEAFF. The chain carries TRBV12-3 or TRBV12-4 and TRBJ1-1, with D unclear. V lost 3 bases, J lost 2 bases, and 10 bases lay in between. CDR3 length equals 14 residues.

The V and J genes are TRBV7-9 and TRBJ2-5; D remains ambiguous. Per germline, CDR1 SEHNR and CDR2 FQNEAQ (reference sequence). The CDR3 has 15 amino acids. Trimming removed 2 bases from V and 5 bases from J, with 15 bases in between. CDR3 in DNA: TGTGCCAGCAGCTTAAGTTCCCCAACCGAGGAGACCCAGTACTTC. It yields the protein CASSLSSPTEETQYF.

The CDR3 DNA reads as TGTGCCAGCAGCTCCCTAGCGGGATTTAATGAGCAGTTCTTC. The encoded protein is CASSSLAGFNEQFF. The rearrangement links TRBV11-2 to TRBJ2-1; 9 nucleotides match TRBD2. The CDR3 runs 14 residues. CDR1 is SGHAT and CDR2 is FQNNGV in the germline V gene. V lost 4 bases to trimming and J lost 7 bases; unmatched junction nucleotides: 5.

The table lists this clonotype with many counts. The chain is built from TRBV9 and TRBJ1-1, with TRBD1 matching 7 bases. In germline, CDR1 is SGDLS, CDR2 YYNGEE. V was pared by 3 bases and J by 4 bases, with 6 bases of the junction left unmatched. This CDR3 contains 14 residues. The CDR3 DNA sequence: TGTGCCAGCAGCGCCACAGGGGTCGGCACTGAAGCTTTCTTT. Amino acids: CASSATGVGTEAFF.

With respect to this clonotype: This may come from a read error, since a much larger clone is one base off. J is TRBJ2-1 and V is TRBV28; 8 bases are a match to TRBD2. The CDR3 has 15 amino acids. Germline CDR1 is MDHEN and CDR2 is SYDVKM. V dropped 8 bases and J dropped 8; count of bases not matched to a gene: 14. CDR3 nucleotides: TGTGCCAGCGGGGGATGGGCTAGCGGGTTGGATGAGCAGTTCTTC. Residues: CASGGWASGLDEQFF.

This clonotype was observed a single time. The chain employs TRBV6-2 or TRBV6-3 and TRBJ2-5, with D tentatively TRBD2 (5 bases). Per germline, CDR1 MNHEY and CDR2 SVGEGT. The V end lost 7 bases, the J end lost 3 bases, and 12 bases lay between the germline ends. The CDR3 has 13 residues. The CDR3 region has the DNA TGTGCCAGCAACTCGGGATTTGAAGAGACCCAGTACTTC. Translating gives CASNSGFEETQYF.

This clonotype was found many times. This chain joins TRBV2 and TRBJ2-1, with 12 bases fitting TRBD2. The V and J ends lost 2 bases and 0 bases, in that order; junction bases with no gene match: 8. This CDR3 comprises 19 residues. Germline lookup yields CDR1 SNHLY and CDR2 FYNNEI. The CDR3 DNA reads as TGTGCCAGCAGTGAACGCCTAGCGGGAGGGCGGAGCTCCTACAATGAGCAGTTCTTC. Translating gives CASSERLAGGRSSYNEQFF.